The 26 T cell receptor beta chains given below trace back to one sample, sequenced in a study of vaccination and CD4 T cells after COVID-19. Treatment specified: roughly nine-day PBMC culture with coronavirus spike peptide pools or control peptides (ViraFEST assay). Cultured CD4+ T-cell DNA underwent Oncomine TCR Beta short-read sequencing. TCRdb used MiXCR to reprocess the PCR reads, holding one entry per CDR3 protein. The sample shows under 11,000 distinct CDR3 sequences, approximately 40% of them seen only once. The antigens for these receptors are not known. The sequenced material came from CD4+ T cells from blood, cultured in vitro. The receptors originated from a human donor who had recovered from COVID-19.

The chain couples TRBV6-1 to TRBJ1-3, with D maybe TRBD1 (5 bases). V was shortened by 8 bases and J by 4 bases, with 12 bases between the two germline ends. Germline loops: CDR1 MNHNS, CDR2 SASEGT. There are 13 residues in the CDR3. The DNA of the CDR3 is TGTGCCAGCGGGACCCAGCAGGGAAACACCATATATTTT. Encoded protein: CASGTQQGNTIYF.

The genes are TRBV6-5 and TRBJ2-1; 7 bases fit TRBD2. The V segment lost 3 bases and the J segment 13 bases; nucleotides outside the gene matches: 15. The CDR3 contains 15 residues. The V gene's germline CDR1 is MNHEY and CDR2 SVGAGI. The CDR3 sequence: CASSYSSTGTTTQFF. DNA of the CDR3: TGTGCCAGCAGTTATTCTTCGACCGGGACTACTACTCAGTTCTTC.

There are a few counts of this clonotype. This chain joins TRBV6-5 and TRBJ1-3, with no clear D. CDR1 and CDR2 from the germline V gene are MNHEY and SVGAGI. V gave up 0 bases and J gave up 0 bases, with 6 bases separating them. This CDR3 is 15 amino acids long. CDR3 nucleotides: TGTGCCAGCAGTTACTCGCAGAGCTCTGGAAACACCATATATTTT. It is translated as CASSYSQSSGNTIYF.

The chain recombines TRBV7-2 with TRBJ2-7, with 7 bases fitting TRBD1. This CDR3 has 15 residues. The V gene's germline CDR1 is SGHTA and CDR2 FQGNSA. Trimming removed 9 bases from V and 0 bases from J; junction bases left unmatched: 11. CDR3 amino acids: CASLDRQGYSYEQYF. The CDR3 DNA follows: TGTGCCAGTTTGGATCGACAGGGCTACTCCTACGAGCAGTACTTC.

This clonotype showed up just a few times. DNA of the CDR3: TGTGCCAGCAGTTACGGGGCCGACGCTGAAGCTTTCTTT. It specifies CASSYGADAEAFF. The rearrangement joins TRBV6-2 or TRBV6-3 to TRBJ1-1, with a possible D match to TRBD1 (5 bases). The CDR3 is 13 residues long. Trimming cost V 2 bases and J 6 bases, with 10 bases left between them. Per germline, CDR1 MNHEY and CDR2 SVGEGT.

This clonotype was detected only a few times. The chain links TRBV15 to TRBJ2-3; 13 nucleotides agree with TRBD2. The CDR3 covers 14 residues. The germline V gene encodes CDR1 LNHNV and CDR2 YYDKDF (reference sequence). The V segment lost 6 bases and the J segment 5 bases; nucleotides outside the gene matches: 2. The chain's CDR3 is CATRLAGGQDTQYF. CDR3 nucleotide sequence: TGTGCCACCAGACTAGCGGGGGGGCAAGATACGCAGTATTTT.

This clonotype was detected a few times. The chain is built from TRBV5-4 and TRBJ2-7; 7 positions agree with TRBD1. CDR1 and CDR2 from the germline V gene are SGHNT and YYREEE (reference sequence). The CDR3 runs 14 residues. J was trimmed by 6 bases and V by 5 bases; bases with no gene match: 11. The CDR3 reads CASSATGMIPEQYF. The CDR3 nucleotides are TGTGCCAGCAGTGCGACAGGGATGATTCCCGAGCAGTACTTC. Drawing the rest from reference TRBV5-4 and TRBJ2-7, the complete variable domain is ETGVTQSPTHLIKTRGQQVTLRCSSQSGHNTVSWYQQALGQGPQFIFQYYREEENGRGNFPPRFSGLQFPNYSSELNVNALELDDSALYLCASSATGMIPEQYFGPGTRLTVT.

V is TRBV5-4 and J is TRBJ2-5; 12 nucleotides agree with TRBD2. V shed 2 bases, J shed 0 bases, and the junction held 8 bases outside the gene matches. This CDR3 has 18 residues. Germline values: CDR1 SGHNT, CDR2 YYREEE (reference sequence). The CDR3, as DNA: TGTGCCAGCAGCTTACTGCCTAGCGGGAGGGGGTACCAAGAGACCCAGTACTTC. Its translation: CASSLLPSGRGYQETQYF.

This clonotype has only a few counts. This chain uses TRBV19 with TRBJ1-5, with 9 positions matching TRBD1. V was clipped by 7 bases and J by 4 bases; unmatched bases: 8. Germline V gene lookup returns CDR1 LNHDA and CDR2 SQIVND (reference sequence). The CDR3 is 15 amino acids. The CDR3 loop reads CASTSRQGVNQPQHF. Written as DNA, the CDR3 is TGTGCCAGTACCTCAAGACAGGGGGTAAATCAGCCCCAGCATTTT.

The chain employs TRBV7-3 and TRBJ1-1; no definite D call. Germline V lookup: CDR1 SGHTA, CDR2 FQGTGA. The CDR3 extends over 13 amino acids. V was cut by 5 bases and J by 2 bases, with 9 bases left in between. Here the CDR3 reads CASSVSSNTEAFF. Written as DNA, the CDR3 is TGTGCCAGCAGCGTAAGTAGTAACACTGAAGCTTTCTTT.

This clonotype is medium-sized. V usage is TRBV9 and J usage is TRBJ1-1; D is undetermined. The CDR3 totals 13 residues. V was trimmed by 3 bases and J by 0 bases, leaving 6 bases between them. Germline CDR1 reads SGDLS; CDR2 reads YYNGEE. CDR3 DNA: TGTGCCAGCAGCGCCTCAGTGAACACTGAAGCTTTCTTT. It is translated as CASSASVNTEAFF. The whole variable domain, filled in from reference TRBV9 and TRBJ1-1, reads DSGVTQTPKHLITATGQRVTLRCSPRSGDLSVYWYQQSLDQGLQFLIQYYNGEERAKGNILERFSAQQFPDLHSELNLSSLELGDSALYFCASSASVNTEAFFGQGTRLTVV.

About this clonotype itself: A junction end diverges from the germline sequence, so it may reflect a read error. V usage is TRBV9 and J usage is TRBJ1-6; D is unclear. Germline V lookup: CDR1 SGDLS, CDR2 YYNGEE. The CDR3 has 13 amino acids. The DNA for the CDR3 is TGTGCTAGCAGCGTAAATCAGCATTCACCCCTCCACTTT. Translated: CASSVNQHSPLHF.

In this sample, this clonotype turned up a few times. The rearrangement links TRBV20-1 to TRBJ1-1, with no clear D. The germline V gene has CDR1 DFQATT and CDR2 SNEGSKA (reference sequence). V lost 5 bases and J lost 1, with 14 bases in between. The length of the CDR3 is 14 residues. In nucleotides, the CDR3 is TGCAGTGCTTTCAACCCAGGTGCGAACACTGAAGCTTTCTTT. As protein: CSAFNPGANTEAFF.

This clonotype showed up just a few times. The gene calls are TRBV7-2 and TRBJ2-1; 11 bases align to TRBD2. The CDR3 contains 15 residues. CDR1 and CDR2 from the germline V gene are SGHTA and FQGNSA. V trimming: 4 bases; J trimming: 9 bases; junction bases outside the gene matches: 8. CDR3 sequence reads: CASSSLAGGPSEQFF. CDR3 DNA: TGTGCCAGCAGCTCATTAGCGGGGGGGCCGAGTGAGCAGTTCTTC.

J is TRBJ2-7 and V is TRBV5-5, with D unresolved. The V and J ends lost 1 base and 2 bases respectively, with 7 bases between them. The CDR3 contains 13 residues. Germline lookup yields CDR1 SGHKS and CDR2 YYEKEE (reference sequence). CDR3: CASSLNGAYEQYF. CDR3 in DNA: TGTGCCAGCAGCTTGAACGGAGCCTACGAGCAGTACTTC.

The rearrangement joins TRBV11-2 to TRBJ1-2; 10 bases agree with TRBD1. The CDR3 is 14 residues long. The V gene's germline CDR1 is SGHAT and CDR2 FQNNGV. J gave up 7 bases and V 0 bases, and 2 bases lay outside the gene matches. The CDR3 DNA is TGTGCCAGCAGCTTAGATGGGACAGGGGCTGGCTACACCTTC. This sequence encodes CASSLDGTGAGYTF.

The J gene is TRBJ2-6, the V gene TRBV5-4; tentative D call: TRBD1 (8 bases). The CDR3 has 17 residues. The V gene's germline CDR1 is SGHNT and CDR2 YYREEE (reference sequence). V lost 4 bases and J 2 bases, leaving 16 bases between the germline ends. DNA of the CDR3: TGTGCCAGCAGCAGCGGGACAGGTGGGACTGGGGCCAACGTCCTGACTTTC. Translation: CASSSGTGGTGANVLTF. Combining the CDR3 with reference TRBV5-4 and TRBJ2-6 gives the whole variable domain ETGVTQSPTHLIKTRGQQVTLRCSSQSGHNTVSWYQQALGQGPQFIFQYYREEENGRGNFPPRFSGLQFPNYSSELNVNALELDDSALYLCASSSGTGGTGANVLTFGAGSRLTVL.

The chain combines TRBV24-1 with TRBJ1-1; a possible D gene is TRBD1 (5 bases). Germline V gives CDR1 KGHDR, CDR2 SFDVKD. The CDR3 is 15 residues long. Deletions cut 4 bases from V and 5 bases from J, with 16 bases between. The CDR3 sequence is CATSDTAGSTTEAFF. Here the CDR3 DNA reads TGTGCCACCAGTGACACCGCAGGGAGTACAACTGAAGCTTTCTTT.

This clonotype was detected a few times. This chain links TRBV19 with TRBJ2-1; 8 bases map to TRBD1. The ends lost 4 bases at V and 8 bases at J; junction bases unmatched: 10. There are 15 residues in the CDR3. The germline V gene has CDR1 LNHDA and CDR2 SQIVND (reference sequence). The CDR3: CASSKQQGGRDEQFF. Written as DNA, the CDR3 is TGTGCCAGTAGTAAGCAACAGGGGGGCCGGGATGAGCAGTTCTTC.

The chain recombines TRBV6-1 with TRBJ2-5; D unresolved. The CDR3 runs 13 residues. V lost 4 bases and J lost 7, with 13 bases in between. The V gene's germline CDR1 is MNHNS and CDR2 SASEGT. DNA for the CDR3: TGTGCCAGCAGTGGGGCCCACACGGCGACCCAGTACTTC. Amino acid sequence: CASSGAHTATQYF.

In this sample, this clonotype turned up once. J is TRBJ1-3 and V is TRBV4-3; D ambiguous. V lost 0 bases, J lost 0 bases, and 9 bases lay in between. CDR3 length: 16 residues. CDR1 and CDR2 from the germline V gene are LGHNA and YSLEER. The CDR3 DNA is TGCGCCAGCAGCCAAGATCCAGTCGGCTCTGGAAACACCATATATTTT. Its protein product is CASSQDPVGSGNTIYF.

The chain couples TRBV4-3 to TRBJ1-2, with 8 bases that match TRBD1. Germline values: CDR1 LGHNA, CDR2 YSLEER. With 0 bases clipped from V and 9 bases from J, the junction kept 12 bases outside the gene matches. CDR3 size: 16 residues. The CDR3 nucleotides read TGCGCCAGCAGCCAAGAGCCCGGGACAGGAGCTATGAGCTACACCTTC. This codes for CASSQEPGTGAMSYTF.

This chain uses TRBV6-5 with TRBJ2-2; 7 bases match TRBD1. CDR1 MNHEY and CDR2 SVGAGI come from the germline V gene. V dropped 5 bases and J dropped 4; count of bases not matched to a gene: 10. The CDR3 runs to 16 residues. The CDR3 loop is CASSLLMTGFTGELFF. As DNA, the CDR3 is TGTGCCAGCAGTCTACTCATGACAGGGTTCACCGGGGAGCTGTTTTTT.

The CDR3 coding sequence is TGTGCCAGCAGTTACATTCAGGGCTACGAGCAGTACTTC. This translates into CASSYIQGYEQYF. This chain connects TRBV6-2 or TRBV6-3 to TRBJ2-7; a possible D gene is TRBD1 (5 bases). Germline CDR1 MNHEY, CDR2 SVGEGT. CDR3 length equals 13 residues. Trimming cost V 2 bases and J 3 bases, with 8 bases left between them.

The chain has TRBV18 and TRBJ2-5; 12 nucleotides agree with TRBD2. Looked up from germline, CDR1 is KGHSH and CDR2 is LQKENI. Trimming took 3 bases from V and 4 from J; bases not matched to a gene: 6. The CDR3 is 16 amino acids. CDR3 DNA: TGTGCCAGCTCACCCCGGACTAGCGGGGCGGGAGAGACCCAGTACTTC. Translated, it gives CASSPRTSGAGETQYF.

In this sample, this clonotype turned up a few times. This chain uses TRBV6-1 with TRBJ1-2, with no clear D. The V end lost 7 bases, the J end lost 5 bases, and 17 bases lay between the germline ends. The germline V gene encodes CDR1 MNHNS and CDR2 SASEGT. The CDR3 length is 14 residues. The CDR3 bases are TGTGCCAGCAACCAAAATCCGGGGTTATATGGCTACACCTTC. Residues: CASNQNPGLYGYTF.